These 10 T cell receptor beta chains were all obtained from the same sample, sequenced in a study of shared clonotypes between healthy human individuals. Data came from immunoSEQ multiplex PCR; TCRdb stores just in-frame clones and leaves some out. The sample yields about 820,000 clones, around 92% seen once. CD8 cells regarded as naive lacked CD45RO, were positively chosen for CCR7, and omitted terminally differentiated effector memory CD45RA+ cells. Sequences were obtained from naive CD8+ T cells sorted from blood. All receptors come from a man aged 25 to 45 in good health.

As for this clone: At the DNA level, this CDR3 is encoded by other sequences in the same sample as well. Written as DNA, the CDR3 is TGTGCCACCAGCAGCCCAGGGGGCCAAGAGACCCAGTACTTC. Its protein is CATSSPGGQETQYF. The chain employs TRBV15 and TRBJ2-5; 7 bases map to TRBD1. The CDR3 is 14 residues long. With V trimmed by 3 bases and J by 1 base, 2 bases remained unmatched. The germline CDR1 and CDR2 sequences are LNHNV and YYDKDF (reference sequence).

This clone showed up just once. Other DNA variants within this sample encode the same CDR3. The J gene is TRBJ2-7, the V gene TRBV27, with 13 bases lining up with TRBD2. The germline V gene has CDR1 MNHEY and CDR2 SMNVEV (reference sequence). Losses at the gene ends were 5 bases for V and 7 bases for J; bases not matched to a gene: 5. CDR3 size: 14 residues. The CDR3 reads CASSGLAGVGEQYF. CDR3 sequence (DNA): TGTGCCAGCAGTGGACTAGCGGGAGTAGGGGAGCAGTACTTC.

The V gene is TRBV7-2, the J gene TRBJ2-3; D not certain. The CDR3 covers 13 residues. V lost 4 bases and J lost 4, with 9 bases in between. Germline V CDR1 and CDR2: SGHTA, FQGNSA. CDR3 sequence (DNA): TGTGCCAGCAGCTCCATGCCTCCAGATACGCAGTATTTT. This encodes CASSSMPPDTQYF.

This clone was detected once. The V call is TRBV5-8, the J call TRBJ2-5, with D unclear. This CDR3 is 14 amino acids long. The ends were cut back, 4 bases at V and 0 bases at J, with 10 bases in the middle. The V gene's germline CDR1 is SGHTS and CDR2 YDEGEE. CDR3 in amino acids: CASSPLQYQETQYF. CDR3 coding DNA: TGTGCCAGCAGCCCCTTACAGTACCAAGAGACCCAGTACTTC.

CDR3 DNA sequence: TGTGCCAGCAGCAGGGTGACAACGAACAATCAGCCCCAGCATTTT. Protein sequence: CASSRVTTNNQPQHF. The rearrangement uses TRBV28 and TRBJ1-5; TRBD1 is a possible D gene (5 bases). The CDR3 spans 15 residues. V lost 6 bases, J lost 3 bases, and 15 bases lay in between. The germline V gene encodes CDR1 MDHEN and CDR2 SYDVKM.

The chain is built from TRBV14 and TRBJ2-5; 7 bases are shared with TRBD1. There are 15 residues in the CDR3. V was clipped by 0 bases and J by 4 bases; unmatched bases: 5. Germline values: CDR1 SGHDN, CDR2 FVKESK. CDR3 in amino acids: CASSQEYDRAETQYF. The CDR3 region has the DNA TGTGCCAGCAGCCAAGAATACGACAGGGCAGAGACCCAGTACTTC. Filled out from reference TRBV14 and TRBJ2-5, the complete variable domain reads EAGVTQFPSHSVIEKGQTVTLRCDPISGHDNLYWYRRVMGKEIKFLLHFVKESKQDESGMPNNRFLAERTGGTYSTLKVQPAELEDSGVYFCASSQEYDRAETQYFGPGTRLLVL.

The gene calls are TRBV7-9 and TRBJ2-1; 9 nucleotides line up with TRBD1. This CDR3 is 18 amino acids long. The V gene end was trimmed by 6 bases and the J gene end by 7 bases; junction bases not matched to a gene: 19. Germline assignment: CDR1 SEHNR and CDR2 FQNEAQ (reference sequence). The CDR3 loop is CASSHNPKGGQGWNEQFF. DNA of the CDR3: TGTGCCAGCAGTCATAATCCGAAGGGGGGACAGGGTTGGAATGAGCAGTTCTTC.

This clone was seen just once. The chain combines TRBV28 with TRBJ2-7; the D gene is possibly TRBD2 (7 bases). The CDR3 is 13 residues long. The germline gives CDR1 MDHEN, CDR2 SYDVKM. V was cut by 8 bases and J by 6 bases, with 17 bases left in between. Written as DNA, the CDR3 is TGTGCCAGCGGGGGGGCAGGACCGCGCGAGCAGTACTTC. It is translated as CASGGAGPREQYF.

The chain employs TRBV4-1 and TRBJ2-1, with a possible D match to TRBD2 (5 bases). Deletions cut 2 bases from V and 4 bases from J, with 12 bases between. The V gene's germline CDR1 is MGHRA and CDR2 YSYEKL. CDR3 length: 15 residues. CDR3 coding DNA: TGCGCCAGCAGCCAAAGGGAGAGGGCGTACAATGAGCAGTTCTTC. This translates into CASSQRERAYNEQFF.

The chain employs TRBV7-8 and TRBJ2-1; 10 nucleotides align to TRBD2. CDR1 and CDR2 from the germline V gene are SGHVS and FQNEAQ. There are 15 residues in the CDR3. V was clipped by 4 bases and J by 6 bases; unmatched bases: 6. CDR3 protein: CASSSAGGPGNEQFF. Here the CDR3 DNA reads TGTGCCAGCAGCTCAGCGGGAGGGCCGGGCAATGAGCAGTTCTTC.